The 18 T cell receptor beta chains below come from one sample, sequenced in a study of molecular identifiers for immune sequencing clone quantification. TCRdb called the PCR reads again in MiXCR, with one record for every CDR3 protein. The sample includes 490,000 or so distinct CDR3 sequences, roughly 23% of them seen just once. The sequenced sample consisted of naive CD8+ T cells from blood, with Jurkat cell RNA spiked in. Subset in this sample: FACS-sorted CD8+CD4-CCR7+CD45RA+ naive T cells. The receptors here all came from a human donor in good health. Some libraries in this study had Jurkat cell RNA spiked in.

This clonotype has a count of ten or more. The rearrangement uses TRBV19 and TRBJ1-4, with 8 bases that match TRBD1. Germline assignment: CDR1 LNHDA and CDR2 SQIVND (reference sequence). The CDR3 totals 14 residues. V lost 6 bases, J lost 8 bases, and 8 bases stayed unmatched. In DNA form, the CDR3 reads TGTGCCAGTAGGAGAACAGGGGGGATCGAAAAACTGTTTTTT. Translating it yields CASRRTGGIEKLFF.

This CDR3 is CASSQGQGWYEQYF. The CDR3, as DNA: TGTGCCAGCAGCCAAGGGCAAGGGTGGTACGAGCAGTACTTC. V usage is TRBV14 and J usage is TRBJ2-7; D call uncertain. This CDR3 has 14 residues. The germline CDR1 and CDR2 sequences are SGHDN and FVKESK. V was pared by 1 base and J by 4 bases, with 11 bases between.

Worth noting for this clonotype: A clone one base away is much larger, so this may be a read error. The chain uses TRBV7-9 and TRBJ2-3, with a possible D match to TRBD1 (6 bases). From germline, CDR1 is SEHNR and CDR2 FQNEAQ (reference sequence). The CDR3 totals 15 residues. The CDR3 nucleotides are TGTGCCAGCAGCCCAGGGGTGTACTGGACAGATACGCTGTATTTT. Amino acids: CASSPGVYWTDTLYF. Full variable domain (outside the CDR3, taken from reference TRBV7-9 and TRBJ2-3): DTGVSQNPRHKITKRGQNVTFRCDPISEHNRLYWYRQTLGQGPEFLTYFQNEAQLEKSRLLSDRFSAERPKGSFSTLEIQRTEQGDSAMYLCASSPGVYWTDTLYFGPGTRLTVL.

Notes on this clonotype: A much larger clone is a single base away; this may be a read error. The CDR3 ends on some other residue instead of the conserved phenylalanine or tryptophan, so this is likely a read error. The V call is TRBV7-2, the J call TRBJ2-3; 9 bases fit TRBD1. From germline, CDR1 is SGHTA and CDR2 FQGNSA. The CDR3 extends over 16 amino acids. V gave up 6 bases and J gave up 3 bases; unmatched junction bases: 10. This chain's CDR3 is CASRDRDRDSTDTQYL. For the CDR3, the DNA is TGTGCCAGCAGGGACCGGGACAGGGATAGTACAGATACGCAGTATCTT.

There are many counts of this clonotype. The CDR3 reads CASSLEFSGRDYEQYF. CDR3 sequence (DNA): TGCGCCAGCAGCTTGGAGTTTAGCGGGAGAGACTACGAGCAGTACTTC. The chain combines TRBV5-1 with TRBJ2-7; TRBD2 aligns across 9 bases. CDR1 SGHRS and CDR2 YFSETQ come from the germline V gene. The trim removed 0 bases at V and 3 bases at J, leaving 7 bases unmatched. The CDR3 is made up of 16 amino acids.

To note about this clonotype: This sequence may be a read error, since a much larger clone differs from it by one base. V is TRBV2 and J is TRBJ1-1; D unclear. Per germline, CDR1 SNHLY and CDR2 FYNNEI. There are 14 residues in the CDR3. Written as DNA, the CDR3 is TGTGCCAGCAGTGCTGACGGAGAGAACACTGAAGCTTCCTTT. Encoded protein: CASSADGENTEASF.

The chain recombines TRBV29-1 with TRBJ1-3, with 8 bases aligning to TRBD1. Trimming cost V 6 bases and J 2 bases; bases outside gene matches: 6. The CDR3 has 14 residues. The germline CDR1 and CDR2 sequences are SQVTM and ANQGSEA. The CDR3 spells CSVTGQGAGNTIYF. CDR3 DNA sequence: TGCAGCGTCACAGGACAGGGTGCTGGAAACACCATATATTTT.

The CDR3 DNA reads TGTGCCAGTGAGGGCACAGATACGCAGTATTTT. Translating gives CASEGTDTQYF. The gene calls are TRBV19 and TRBJ2-3; no clear D gene. Trimming removed 8 bases from V and 1 base from J, with 4 bases in between. Germline CDR1 is LNHDA and CDR2 is SQIVND (reference sequence). The CDR3 loop spans 11 amino acids.

This clonotype appeared many times. The chain is built from TRBV5-8 and TRBJ2-3, with a weak D call TRBD1 (6 bases). V was trimmed by 10 bases and J by 5 bases, leaving 20 bases between them. The CDR3 covers 14 residues. CDR1 is SGHTS and CDR2 is YDEGEE in the germline V gene. The CDR3 DNA reads as TGTGCCCCCCCTCCCACAGGGTTTAGAGATACGCAGTATTTT. It specifies CAPPPTGFRDTQYF.

The chain recombines TRBV7-2 with TRBJ2-3; 8 nucleotides align to TRBD2. The ends lost 3 bases at V and 1 base at J; junction bases unmatched: 12. The V gene's germline CDR1 is SGHTA and CDR2 FQGNSA. The CDR3 sequence is 18 residues long. CDR3 protein: CASSFSTSPGGGTDTQYF. Written as DNA, the CDR3 is TGTGCCAGCAGCTTTTCTACGTCCCCGGGGGGGGGCACAGATACGCAGTATTTT.

In its sample, this clonotype was seen many times. V gene TRBV5-6 combines with J gene TRBJ2-5, with D uncertain. V lost 1 base and J lost 1, with 8 bases in between. Germline V gene lookup returns CDR1 SGHDT and CDR2 YYEEEE. The CDR3 has 14 amino acids. The CDR3 sequence is CASSLYDFQETQYF. Written as DNA, the CDR3 is TGTGCCAGCAGCTTGTATGATTTCCAAGAGACCCAGTACTTC.

The chain carries TRBV11-2 and TRBJ2-4; TRBD1 might be the D (5 bases). The V gene lost 1 base and the J gene lost 9 bases, with 10 bases spanning the gap. In germline, CDR1 is SGHAT, CDR2 FQNNGV. The CDR3 runs to 13 residues. The CDR3 reads CASSLVGDRIQYF. The CDR3 nucleotides read TGTGCCAGCAGCTTAGTAGGGGATCGCATTCAGTACTTC.

In its sample, this clonotype was seen many times. The J gene is TRBJ1-4, the V gene TRBV4-1, with D uncertain. This CDR3 spans 15 amino acids. CDR1 MGHRA and CDR2 YSYEKL come from the germline V gene. The germline V and J ends were trimmed by 1 base and 1 base, with 7 bases remaining between them. CDR3 sequence (DNA): TGCGCCAGCAGCCAAGGACCTATAACTAATGAAAAACTGTTTTTT. The encoded protein is CASSQGPITNEKLFF.

This clonotype was detected ten times or more. The V and J genes are TRBV13 and TRBJ2-3, with TRBD2 identical over 7 bases. V gave up 2 bases and J gave up 3 bases; unmatched junction bases: 8. This CDR3 region has 16 residues. CDR1 and CDR2 (germline): PRHDT, FYEKMQ (reference sequence). The CDR3 nucleotides are TGTGCCAGCAGCTTAATTTCGCTAGCGGAAACAGATACGCAGTATTTT. It encodes CASSLISLAETDTQYF.

This clonotype was counted between two and nine times. The gene calls are TRBV28 and TRBJ2-6, with D unresolved. The V gene lost 11 bases and the J gene lost 1 base, with 9 bases spanning the gap. Germline loops: CDR1 MDHEN, CDR2 SYDVKM. This CDR3 comprises 13 residues. The CDR3 nucleotides read TGTGCCGGGTCGAATTCTGGGGCCAACGTCCTGACTTTC. Amino acids: CAGSNSGANVLTF.

V gene TRBV21-1 combines with J gene TRBJ1-1. TRBV21-1 is noted as a pseudogene. The length of the CDR3 is 16 residues. The CDR3 bases are TGTGCCAGCAGCAAGGTAGGACCTACTGGGGACACTGAAGCTTTCTTT. This sequence encodes CASSKVGPTGDTEAFF.

This clonotype was picked up one time. The germline gene is not matched at one end of the junction; a read error may be the cause. The V call is TRBV4-1, the J call TRBJ1-4; unclear D gene. The CDR3 consists of 13 residues. Germline values: CDR1 MGHRA, CDR2 YSYEKL. CDR3 residues: CASSRRINEKLSF. In DNA form, the CDR3 reads TGCGCCAGCAGCCGGCGGATTAATGAAAAACTGTCTTTT.

Note on this clonotype: A much larger clonotype is one base distant, so this may be a read error. This chain joins TRBV7-8 and TRBJ1-1, with a weak D call TRBD1 (5 bases). The CDR3 is 14 amino acids. CDR1 SGHVS and CDR2 FQNEAQ come from the germline V gene. CDR3 sequence: CASSTDRLNTEASF. DNA for the CDR3: TGTGCCAGCAGCACTGACAGACTGAACACTGAAGCTTCCTTT.